This T cell receptor (beta chain) was obtained from a study of beta chain features in type 1 diabetes. General study points: Among all four CD4+ subsets, Type 1 diabetes patients had TCRB CDR3s that were moderately but significantly shorter.

Germline trimming cut 6 bases from V and 2 bases from J; bases unmatched to any gene: 6. Germline V CDR1 and CDR2: MNHEY, SVGAGI. The CDR3 runs 14 residues. Sequenced material consisted of expressed TCRB transcripts (all of the isolated RNA was reverse transcribed). TCRdb's table, derived via immunoSEQ multiplex PCR, lists solely in-frame clones and lacks some. The sample has under 300,000 clones, about a tenth seen once. A remark on this clone: Its antigen remains unknown.

The sequencing sample was made of naive CD4+ T cells from blood. This chain connects TRBV6-5 to TRBJ2-7; 8 bases match TRBD2. This sequence was found in a man aged 30 to 39 with type 1 diabetes. As DNA, the CDR3 is TGTGCCAGCAGCCGACTAGCGCAAACCTACGAGCAGTACTTC. Its translation is CASSRLAQTYEQYF.